The clone carrying this TCR beta chain was counted at least ten times. An equimolar mix of two oligonucleotides served as the beta constant-region primer for TRBC1 and TRBC2. Four rounds of PCR amplified the ligated cDNA using nested alpha and beta constant-region primers plus SP2. TCRdb re-called the UMI-ligation and nested PCR reads with MiXCR, one entry per CDR3 protein. Among some 87,000 distinct CDR3 sequences listed, about 7% were seen once. Overnight CMV lysate stimulation of fresh PBMCs defined donor CMV status by CD4+ IFNgamma. Cells stained for CD3, CD4, CD8, CD45RA, CD27 and viability were sorted into four CD45RA/CD27 subsets. This specimen comes from a study of naive and memory T cell subsets. The V gene end was trimmed by 3 bases and the J gene end by 1 base; junction bases not matched to a gene: 17. Germline V gene sequence: CDR1 DFQATT, CDR2 SNEGSKA (reference sequence). There are 19 residues in the CDR3.

The source material was central memory CD4+ T cells from blood. The source is a human donor in good health. The rearrangement joins TRBV20-1 to TRBJ2-1; TRBD1 matches 8 bases. In nucleotides, the CDR3 is TGCAGTGCTAGGGCCCTGACAGGGGCGACTCTGAATTCCTACAATGAGCAGTTCTTC. Translation gives CSARALTGATLNSYNEQFF.